These 27 T cell receptor beta chains came from one sample sequenced in a study of T-cell memory formation after mild COVID-19. TCRdb fed the 5' RACE reads into MiXCR, producing one record per CDR3 protein. The sample lists about 82,000 distinct CDR3 sequences, about 12% occurring once. Material: PBMCs or a T cell subset sorted from them (not recorded which). The receptors derive from an adult woman who had mild COVID-19 (a few samples of this study predate the infection). Cell type and time point are not known.

This clonotype was seen at least ten times. V usage is TRBV20-1 and J usage is TRBJ1-2; 7 nucleotides match TRBD1. Germline lookup yields CDR1 DFQATT and CDR2 SNEGSKA (reference sequence). V lost 0 bases and J lost 4; bases outside the gene matches: 8. The CDR3 is 15 amino acids. DNA of the CDR3: TGCAGTGCTAGAGATCTGCAGGGGGGATTCTATGGCTACACCTTC. Amino acid sequence: CSARDLQGGFYGYTF.

This clonotype turned up a few times. The chain employs TRBV15 and TRBJ2-4; D unclear. The germline gives CDR1 LNHNV, CDR2 YYDKDF (reference sequence). Trimming removed 1 base from V and 4 bases from J, with 8 bases in between. CDR3 length: 14 residues. The CDR3 region is CATSRANQKNIQYF. CDR3 DNA sequence: TGTGCCACCAGCAGAGCGAACCAGAAAAACATTCAGTACTTC.

The chain carries TRBV12-3 or TRBV12-4 and TRBJ2-1; D uncertain. V lost 6 bases and J lost 8, with 11 bases in between. CDR3 length equals 12 residues. The CDR3 DNA reads TGTGCCAGCAGGTCGAACGAGCATGAGCAGTTCTTC. It translates to CASRSNEHEQFF.

This clonotype showed up many times. The gene calls are TRBV7-9 and TRBJ2-3, with 7 positions matching TRBD1. The CDR3 extends over 17 amino acids. The J segment lost 1 base and the V segment lost 2 bases, leaving 9 bases of the junction unmatched. CDR1 is SEHNR and CDR2 is FQNEAQ in the germline V gene (reference sequence). This CDR3 is CASSLPGTVLGTDTQYF. CDR3 coding DNA: TGTGCCAGCAGCTTACCCGGGACAGTCCTGGGCACAGATACGCAGTATTTT.

This clonotype was picked up a small number of times. The V call is TRBV7-6, the J call TRBJ1-6; 9 bases align to TRBD1. Germline loops: CDR1 SGHVS, CDR2 FNYEAQ. CDR3 length equals 14 residues. The ends lost 2 bases at V and 14 bases at J; junction bases unmatched: 7. CDR3 protein: CASSLRDRVLSLHF. In DNA, the CDR3 is TGTGCCAGCAGCTTAAGGGACAGGGTTCTTTCCCTCCACTTT.

This chain connects TRBV4-2 to TRBJ2-2; no clear D. CDR1 is LGHNA and CDR2 is YNFKEQ in the germline V gene. Trimming shortened V by 1 base and J by 3 bases, and 9 bases separated the two germline ends. There are 15 residues in the CDR3. The CDR3: CASSQVDGYTGELFF. The DNA of the CDR3 is TGTGCCAGCAGCCAAGTAGACGGTTACACCGGGGAGCTGTTTTTT.

The chain couples TRBV21-1 to TRBJ2-7; the table's D call, TRBD2, was not checked against the DNA. TRBV21-1 is a pseudogene. CDR3 length: 17 amino acids. The CDR3 DNA sequence: TGTGCCAGCAGCAAAAGGTCCGGACTCACGAATTCCTACGAGCAGTACTTC. Protein sequence: CASSKRSGLTNSYEQYF.

The table lists this clonotype with many counts. The genes are TRBV4-2 and TRBJ2-3, with TRBD1 matching over 7 bases. CDR3 length equals 16 residues. V shed 1 base, J shed 4 bases, and the junction held 8 bases outside the gene matches. CDR1 is LGHNA, CDR2 YNFKEQ, per germline. CDR3 in amino acids: CASSQATGVGADTQYF. In DNA, the CDR3 is TGTGCCAGCAGCCAAGCCACAGGGGTGGGGGCAGATACGCAGTATTTT.

This chain links TRBV28 with TRBJ1-1; the D is unclear. Trimming pared 8 bases from V and 8 bases from J, leaving 12 bases between. Germline V gene lookup returns CDR1 MDHEN and CDR2 SYDVKM. The CDR3 spans 11 residues. The CDR3: CASHVGSEAFF. The CDR3 coding sequence is TGTGCCAGCCACGTTGGGAGCGAAGCTTTCTTT.

The V and J genes are TRBV12-3 or TRBV12-4 and TRBJ2-3; tentatively, D is TRBD2 (5 bases). The CDR3 covers 14 residues. V was shortened by 5 bases and J by 0 bases, with 9 bases between the two germline ends. CDR3 sequence (DNA): TGTGCCAGCAGTGAGGGAATGAGCACAGATACGCAGTATTTT. Translating gives CASSEGMSTDTQYF.

CDR3 region: CASSLRASGSSDTGELFF. In DNA, the CDR3 is TGTGCCAGCAGTTTGAGGGCTAGCGGGAGTTCAGACACCGGGGAGCTGTTTTTT. The chain uses TRBV12-3 or TRBV12-4 and TRBJ2-2; 10 bases match TRBD2. The J segment lost 3 bases and the V segment lost 3 bases, leaving 10 bases of the junction unmatched. The CDR3 consists of 18 residues.

V is TRBV6-2 or TRBV6-3 and J is TRBJ2-1; 7 positions match TRBD1. From germline, CDR1 is MNHEY and CDR2 SVGEGT. This CDR3 has 12 amino acids. J was trimmed by 8 bases and V by 6 bases; bases with no gene match: 4. In nucleotides, the CDR3 is TGTGCCAGCAGGAAGGGGGCGTATGAGCAGTTCTTC. This translates into CASRKGAYEQFF.

The chain combines TRBV6-2 or TRBV6-3 with TRBJ1-1; 7 bases are a match to TRBD1. CDR1 and CDR2 (germline): MNHEY, SVGEGT. V shed 0 bases and J 3 bases; nucleotides not matched to a gene: 4. This CDR3 is 15 amino acids long. The CDR3 is CASSYSFQGDTEAFF. In DNA, the CDR3 is TGTGCCAGCAGTTACTCATTCCAGGGGGACACTGAAGCTTTCTTT.

This clonotype has a handful of counts. The chain is built from TRBV4-1 and TRBJ2-5, with D possibly being TRBD1 (6 bases). CDR1 and CDR2 (germline): MGHRA, YSYEKL. V lost 5 bases, J lost 4 bases, and 14 bases lay in between. This CDR3 region has 14 residues. CDR3 amino acids: CASSDQGPGETQYF. Written as DNA, the CDR3 is TGCGCCAGCAGCGATCAGGGGCCGGGAGAGACCCAGTACTTC.

This clonotype showed up just a few times. The CDR3 sequence is CASSLITSNEQFF. The CDR3 coding sequence is TGTGCCAGCAGCTTAATTACCAGCAATGAGCAGTTCTTC. V usage is TRBV13 and J usage is TRBJ2-1; no clear D gene. Trimming took 2 bases from V and 6 from J, leaving 8 bases between them. CDR3 length equals 13 residues. Germline CDR1 and CDR2: PRHDT and FYEKMQ (reference sequence).

This clonotype has ten or more counts. The J gene is TRBJ2-1, the V gene TRBV7-9, with 11 bases matching TRBD2. V shed 9 bases and J 7 bases; nucleotides not matched to a gene: 8. Germline CDR1 is SEHNR and CDR2 is FQNEAQ (reference sequence). The CDR3 is 14 amino acids. The CDR3 DNA follows: TGTGCCAGTACAGTTAGCGGGAGGGCGAATGAGCAGTTCTTC. It specifies CASTVSGRANEQFF. Based on the CDR3 plus reference TRBV7-9 and TRBJ2-1, the full variable domain is DTGVSQNPRHKITKRGQNVTFRCDPISEHNRLYWYRQTLGQGPEFLTYFQNEAQLEKSRLLSDRFSAERPKGSFSTLEIQRTEQGDSAMYLCASTVSGRANEQFFGPGTRLTVL.

This clonotype was detected a few times. V and J are TRBV12-3 or TRBV12-4 and TRBJ2-7; 9 bases are shared with TRBD1. V was pared by 5 bases and J by 2 bases, with 4 bases of the junction left unmatched. The CDR3 runs to 14 residues. In DNA, the CDR3 is TGTGCCAGCAGTACAGGGGGCGCCCCCTACGAGCAGTACTTC. Translated, it gives CASSTGGAPYEQYF.

The chain employs TRBV19 and TRBJ1-1, with D possibly TRBD1 on 5 matching bases. This CDR3 has 13 amino acids. The V end lost 3 bases, the J end lost 5 bases, and 10 bases lay between the germline ends. Per germline, CDR1 LNHDA and CDR2 SQIVND (reference sequence). The DNA for the CDR3 is TGTGCCAGTAGTATGGGACGGCTTACTGAAGCTTTCTTT. Amino acids: CASSMGRLTEAFF.

The J gene is TRBJ2-5, the V gene TRBV29-1; D assignment may be TRBD1 or TRBD2 (6 bases each). CDR1 and CDR2 (germline): SQVTM, ANQGSEA. V shed 6 bases and J shed 5 bases, with 19 bases lying between them. The CDR3 contains 14 residues. Written as DNA, the CDR3 is TGCAGCGTGCAAGGAGGGACAACCGGGGAGACCCAGTACTTC. Protein sequence: CSVQGGTTGETQYF.

This clonotype showed up many times. The chain uses TRBV15 and TRBJ2-3; D is unclear. The V and J ends lost 1 base and 5 bases respectively, with 4 bases between them. The CDR3 has 12 residues. CDR1 is LNHNV and CDR2 is YYDKDF in the germline V gene (reference sequence). This CDR3 reads CATSRARDTQYF. The CDR3 DNA reads TGTGCCACCAGCAGAGCTAGAGATACGCAGTATTTT.

This clonotype was seen more than once but under ten times. This chain uses TRBV7-8 with TRBJ2-4; D remains unclear. This CDR3 comprises 16 residues. With 3 bases removed from V and 0 bases from J, the gap between germline ends came to 12 bases. Germline CDR1 reads SGHVS; CDR2 reads FQNEAQ. The CDR3: CASSFSTSPAKNIQYF. The CDR3 coding sequence is TGTGCCAGCAGCTTTTCGACGTCCCCAGCCAAAAACATTCAGTACTTC.

J is TRBJ2-7 and V is TRBV5-6; no clear D. Trimming removed 0 bases from V and 6 bases from J, with 7 bases in between. This CDR3 spans 12 amino acids. The germline V gene encodes CDR1 SGHDT and CDR2 YYEEEE. CDR3 DNA: TGTGCCAGCAGCTTGGCGCTGGCCGAGCAGTACTTC. Translation gives CASSLALAEQYF.

In this sample, this clonotype turned up a few times. The rearrangement joins TRBV20-1 to TRBJ1-2; TRBD1 matches at 8 bases. Germline CDR1 is DFQATT and CDR2 is SNEGSKA (reference sequence). The trim removed 0 bases at V and 7 bases at J, leaving 10 bases unmatched. The CDR3 is 15 amino acids. This CDR3 reads CSARDSPGGYGGYTF. The CDR3 nucleotides are TGCAGTGCTAGAGATTCCCCAGGGGGCTACGGTGGCTACACCTTC.

The CDR3 region has the DNA TGTGCCAGCAGCTTAGGGATGGTGAATTCACCCCTCCACTTT. This gives the protein CASSLGMVNSPLHF. The rearrangement uses TRBV5-5 and TRBJ1-6; D ambiguous. Germline V CDR1 and CDR2: SGHKS, YYEKEE (reference sequence). This CDR3 is 14 amino acids long. V was clipped by 2 bases and J by 7 bases, with 10 bases between them.

This clonotype was recorded at least ten times. The chain uses TRBV29-1 and TRBJ2-2; D not resolved. In germline, CDR1 is SQVTM, CDR2 ANQGSEA. The CDR3 sequence is 14 residues long. Trimming removed 4 bases at V and 4 bases at J, with 13 bases between. The CDR3 DNA reads as TGCAGCGTTGTCTCCACTGCATCCACCGGGGAGCTGTTTTTT. Amino acid sequence: CSVVSTASTGELFF.

This sequence joins TRBV4-1 and TRBJ2-3, with 7 bases aligning to TRBD2. Germline CDR1 reads MGHRA; CDR2 reads YSYEKL. V was clipped by 5 bases and J by 5 bases; unmatched bases: 4. This CDR3 contains 13 residues. The CDR3 protein is CASSSGLLDTQYF. CDR3 in DNA: TGCGCCAGCAGCTCGGGACTATTAGATACGCAGTATTTT.

The table lists this clonotype with a few counts. The chain uses TRBV4-2 and TRBJ2-3; 10 nucleotides match TRBD2. V lost 4 bases and J lost 1; bases outside the gene matches: 8. Germline assignment: CDR1 LGHNA and CDR2 YNFKEQ. This CDR3 spans 17 amino acids. The CDR3 DNA reads as TGTGCCAGCAGCCCAACCCTAGCGGGGGCTGGCACAGATACGCAGTATTTT. Protein: CASSPTLAGAGTDTQYF.